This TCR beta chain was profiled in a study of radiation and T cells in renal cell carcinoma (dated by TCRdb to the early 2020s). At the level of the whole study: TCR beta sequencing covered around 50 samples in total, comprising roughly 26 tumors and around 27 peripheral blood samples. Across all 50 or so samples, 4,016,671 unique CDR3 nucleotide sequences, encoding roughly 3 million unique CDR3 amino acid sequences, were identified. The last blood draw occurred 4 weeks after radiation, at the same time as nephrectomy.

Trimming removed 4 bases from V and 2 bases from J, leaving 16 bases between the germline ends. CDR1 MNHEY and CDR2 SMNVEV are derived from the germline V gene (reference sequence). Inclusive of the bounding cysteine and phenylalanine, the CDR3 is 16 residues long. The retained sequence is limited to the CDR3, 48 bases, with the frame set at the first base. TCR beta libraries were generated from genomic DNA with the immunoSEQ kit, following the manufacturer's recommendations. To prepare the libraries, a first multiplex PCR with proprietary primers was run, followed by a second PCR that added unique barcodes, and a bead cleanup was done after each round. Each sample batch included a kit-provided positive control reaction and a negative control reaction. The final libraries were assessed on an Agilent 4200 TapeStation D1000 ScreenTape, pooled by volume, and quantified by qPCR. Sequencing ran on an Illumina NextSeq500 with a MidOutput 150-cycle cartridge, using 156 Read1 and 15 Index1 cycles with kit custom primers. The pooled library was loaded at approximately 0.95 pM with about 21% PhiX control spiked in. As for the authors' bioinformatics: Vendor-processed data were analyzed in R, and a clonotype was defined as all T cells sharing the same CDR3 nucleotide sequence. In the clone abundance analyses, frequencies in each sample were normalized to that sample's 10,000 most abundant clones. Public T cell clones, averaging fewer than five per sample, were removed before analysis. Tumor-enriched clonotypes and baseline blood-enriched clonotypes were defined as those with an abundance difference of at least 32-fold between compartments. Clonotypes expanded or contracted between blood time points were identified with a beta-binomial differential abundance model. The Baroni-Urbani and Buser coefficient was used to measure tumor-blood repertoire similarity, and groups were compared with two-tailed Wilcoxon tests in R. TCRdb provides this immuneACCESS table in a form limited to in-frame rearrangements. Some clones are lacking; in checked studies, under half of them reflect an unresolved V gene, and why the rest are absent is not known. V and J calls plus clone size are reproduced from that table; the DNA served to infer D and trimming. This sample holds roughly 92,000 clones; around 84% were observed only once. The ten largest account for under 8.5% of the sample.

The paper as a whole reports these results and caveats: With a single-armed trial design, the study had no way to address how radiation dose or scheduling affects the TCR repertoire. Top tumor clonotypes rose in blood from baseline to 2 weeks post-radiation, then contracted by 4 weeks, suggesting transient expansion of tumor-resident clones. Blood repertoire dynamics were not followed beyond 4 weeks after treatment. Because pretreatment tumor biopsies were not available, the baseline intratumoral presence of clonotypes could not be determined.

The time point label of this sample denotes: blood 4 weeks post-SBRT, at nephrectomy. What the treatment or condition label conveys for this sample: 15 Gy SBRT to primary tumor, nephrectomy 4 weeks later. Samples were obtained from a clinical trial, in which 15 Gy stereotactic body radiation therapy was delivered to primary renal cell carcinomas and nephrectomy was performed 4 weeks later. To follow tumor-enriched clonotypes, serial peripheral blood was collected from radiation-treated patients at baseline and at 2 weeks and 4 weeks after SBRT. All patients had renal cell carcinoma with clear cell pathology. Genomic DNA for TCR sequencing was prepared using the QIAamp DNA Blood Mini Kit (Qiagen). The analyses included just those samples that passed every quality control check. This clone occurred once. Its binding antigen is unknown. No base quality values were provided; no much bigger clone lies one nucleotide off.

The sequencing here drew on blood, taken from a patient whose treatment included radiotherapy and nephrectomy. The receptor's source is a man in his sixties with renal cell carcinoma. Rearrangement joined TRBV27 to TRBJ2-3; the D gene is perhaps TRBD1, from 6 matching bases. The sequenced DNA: TGTGCCAGCAGTTCATCCGGGACATTGGTCACAGATACGCAGTATTTT. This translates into CASSSSGTLVTDTQYF.